The source of this TCR beta chain is a study of beta chain features in type 1 diabetes. Study-wide background: Similarity in age, gender and cell yields was seen between patients and healthy donors.

Study conclusions and caveats: The naive, central memory and Treg TCRB repertoires looked more alike in patients than they did in healthy donors.

In this sample, this clone turned up a few times. Its matching antigen is unknown. The CDR3 length is 15 residues. Per the germline V gene, CDR1 is SGHVS and CDR2 is FQNEAQ. V lost 5 bases, J lost 9 bases, and 11 bases stayed unmatched. What was sequenced were expressed TCRB transcripts, since all of the isolated RNA had been reverse transcribed. The average output of naive, central memory and regulatory T cell samples was approximately 3.7 million reads. Clones were read by immunoSEQ multiplex PCR, and TCRdb kept only the in-frame ones, dropping some. The sample lists 200,000 to 250,000 clones, 9.6% occurring once.

This receptor was identified in a woman aged 18-29 years in good health. This chain connects TRBV7-8 to TRBJ2-1, with 9 positions matching TRBD2. The sequenced sample consisted of naive CD4+ T cells from blood. The CDR3 is CASSVGLAGLSEQFF. Here the CDR3 DNA reads TGTGCCAGCAGCGTCGGGCTAGCGGGGTTGAGTGAGCAGTTCTTC.